This T cell receptor (beta chain) was obtained from a study of T-cell reconstitution after alpha-beta-depleted transplantation in children. Findings and caveats of the study: One year after transplant, T-cell counts and diversity came mostly from newly produced T cells.

The germline V and J ends were trimmed by 1 base and 1 base, with 10 bases remaining between them. CDR3 length equals 15 residues. Unique molecular identifiers tagged the TCRbeta library. TCRdb re-called the PCR reads through MiXCR, storing one row per CDR3 protein. The data contain 120,000 to 150,000 distinct CDR3 sequences, around 10% of them seen just once; the ten biggest clones take up roughly 20%. This clonotype has a count of ten or more. The antigen is not known. This material consisted of PBMCs, mostly from graft donor cells, taken 180 days after TCRalphabeta/CD19-depleted stem cell transplant. This TCR was sampled from a female patient between 2 and 15 years old who had a stem cell transplant for congenital amegakaryocytic thrombocytopenia, so the T cells may come from the graft donor. V gene TRBV12-3 or TRBV12-4 combines with J gene TRBJ1-1, with D possibly being TRBD1 (5 bases). The CDR3 DNA reads as TGTGCCAGCAGTTTAGTGGGGGGAGCGAACACTGAAGCTTTCTTT. Encoded protein: CASSLVGGANTEAFF.